This T cell receptor (beta chain) was found in a study of blood T cell repertoires in COVID-19. Clones were sequenced by immunoSEQ multiplex PCR, and TCRdb holds only the in-frame ones, with some missing. The table includes roughly 500,000 clones, approximately 83% detected once. The CDR3 runs 15 residues. Germline values: CDR1 MNHEY, CDR2 SVGAGI. Trimming cost V 6 bases and J 4 bases; bases outside gene matches: 2. The sample was peripheral blood. V usage is TRBV6-5 and J usage is TRBJ2-1; TRBD2 matches at 14 bases. The clonotype was recovered from a human donor in a cohort sampled during active COVID-19. In nucleotides, the CDR3 is TGTGCCAGCAGCCGACTAGCGGGAGGGTACAATGAGCAGTTCTTC. Translating gives CASSRLAGGYNEQFF.